Shown below are 30 T cell receptor beta chains from a single sample sequenced in a study of T cell responses to AZD1222 COVID-19 vaccine. Data came from immunoSEQ multiplex PCR; TCRdb stores just in-frame clones and leaves some out. The table records roughly 100,000 clones, 93% of them present only once. The starting material was peripheral blood, obtained on day 0 of AZD1222 vaccination. The receptors stem from an adult in good health.

The chain is built from TRBV19 and TRBJ2-7; D uncertain. Looked up from germline, CDR1 is LNHDA and CDR2 is SQIVND (reference sequence). Trimming took 0 bases from V and 2 from J, leaving 8 bases between them. CDR3 length equals 14 residues. The CDR3 bases are TGTGCCAGTAGTATAGATCCCGGTACCTACGAGCAGTACTTC. Translating it yields CASSIDPGTYEQYF.

This clone was seen once. V and J are TRBV10-3 and TRBJ1-5; D not resolved. This CDR3 is 13 amino acids long. CDR1 is ENHRY, CDR2 SYGVKD, per germline. Trimming stripped 8 bases from V and 5 bases from J, with 13 bases between. The CDR3 spells CAIGWERDQPQHF. The CDR3 nucleotides are TGTGCCATCGGCTGGGAGAGGGATCAGCCCCAGCATTTT.

The CDR3 coding sequence is TGTGCCAGCAGCGTAGACCCAGCGGGATACACCGGGGAGCTGTTTTTT. Translating gives CASSVDPAGYTGELFF. V is TRBV9 and J is TRBJ2-2, with 7 bases that match TRBD2. The CDR3 is 16 residues long. Germline V gene sequence: CDR1 SGDLS, CDR2 YYNGEE. V lost 0 bases, J lost 3 bases, and 5 bases stayed unmatched. Combining the CDR3 with reference TRBV9 and TRBJ2-2 gives the whole variable domain DSGVTQTPKHLITATGQRVTLRCSPRSGDLSVYWYQQSLDQGLQFLIQYYNGEERAKGNILERFSAQQFPDLHSELNLSSLELGDSALYFCASSVDPAGYTGELFFGEGSRLTVL.

This chain uses TRBV7-9 with TRBJ2-2, with D possibly being TRBD1 (5 bases). Per germline, CDR1 SEHNR and CDR2 FQNEAQ (reference sequence). Trimming shortened V by 8 bases and J by 3 bases, and 10 bases separated the two germline ends. This CDR3 is 13 amino acids long. CDR3 bases: TGTGCCAGCGTGCAGGGTGACACCGGGGAGCTGTTTTTT. It is translated as CASVQGDTGELFF.

The V call is TRBV7-8, the J call TRBJ2-5, with D possibly being TRBD2 (5 bases). Germline V lookup: CDR1 SGHVS, CDR2 FQNEAQ. This CDR3 has 14 residues. Trimming shortened V by 6 bases and J by 3 bases, and 14 bases separated the two germline ends. Here the CDR3 DNA reads TGTGCCAGCAGGCCGAGGGATTATAAAGAGACCCAGTACTTC. It encodes CASRPRDYKETQYF.

This clone was recorded only once. This rearrangement joins TRBV6-5 to TRBJ2-7; tentative D call: TRBD2 (6 bases). The CDR3 loop spans 13 amino acids. CDR1 and CDR2 (germline): MNHEY, SVGAGI. Trimming took 6 bases from V and 3 from J, leaving 12 bases between them. The CDR3 DNA is TGTGCCAGCAGATCGGGGGAGGTCTACGAGCAGTACTTC. Protein sequence: CASRSGEVYEQYF.

The chain links TRBV7-2 to TRBJ1-2, with a possible D match to TRBD1 (6 bases). V was pared by 6 bases and J by 6 bases, with 17 bases between. CDR3 size: 14 residues. Germline CDR1 is SGHTA and CDR2 is FQGNSA. The CDR3 DNA reads TGTGCCAGCAGTCTAGCAGGGACAAGTCATGGCTACACCTTC. Translation: CASSLAGTSHGYTF.

The V call is TRBV9, the J call TRBJ1-4, with TRBD1 matching over 10 bases. The V gene end was trimmed by 0 bases and the J gene end by 8 bases; junction bases not matched to a gene: 7. The germline V gene has CDR1 SGDLS and CDR2 YYNGEE. This CDR3 spans 16 amino acids. The CDR3 spells CASSVASPGQGEKLFF. The CDR3 DNA is TGTGCCAGCAGCGTAGCATCCCCGGGACAGGGGGAAAAACTGTTTTTT.

The chain is built from TRBV24-1 and TRBJ2-3; 8 positions match TRBD1. Trimming at V came to 5 bases and at J to 0 bases, leaving 3 bases not matched to a gene. CDR1 KGHDR and CDR2 SFDVKD come from the germline V gene. The CDR3 sequence is 15 residues long. CDR3 bases: TGTGCCACCAGTGTTGACAGGGGAAGCACAGATACGCAGTATTTT. Amino acids: CATSVDRGSTDTQYF.

CDR3 nucleotides: TGCGCCAGCAGCTTTTCCGCCAGAGTCAACTCCTACGAGCAGTACTTC. It specifies CASSFSARVNSYEQYF. The V call is TRBV5-1, the J call TRBJ2-7; unclear D gene. CDR3 length: 16 residues. Germline-derived CDR1 and CDR2 are SGHRS and YFSETQ. Trimming cost V 2 bases and J 0 bases, with 15 bases left between them.

V gene TRBV11-3 combines with J gene TRBJ1-1, with D hard to call. Germline assignment: CDR1 SGHNT and CDR2 YENEEA. The CDR3 has 11 amino acids. V was pared by 0 bases and J by 4 bases, with 0 bases between. The CDR3 region is CASSLDTEAFF. CDR3 in DNA: TGTGCCAGCAGCTTAGACACTGAAGCTTTCTTT.

This clone showed up just once. This rearrangement joins TRBV25-1 to TRBJ2-3; possible D gene TRBD1, 7 bases. The CDR3 contains 17 residues. Trimming took 3 bases from V and 6 from J, leaving 22 bases between them. Looked up from germline, CDR1 is MGHDK and CDR2 is SYGVNS. The CDR3: CASSDRGTDQFGDTQYF. CDR3 DNA sequence: TGTGCCAGCAGTGACCGCGGGACAGACCAGTTCGGGGATACGCAGTATTTT.

The chain has TRBV5-1 and TRBJ2-3, with D unclear. This CDR3 contains 12 residues. The V end lost 1 base, the J end lost 2 bases, and 2 bases lay between the germline ends. From germline, CDR1 is SGHRS and CDR2 YFSETQ. The CDR3 loop is CASSLNTDTQYF. The CDR3 DNA reads as TGCGCCAGCAGCTTGAACACAGATACGCAGTATTTT.

The CDR3 DNA sequence: TGTGCCAGCAGCCAACTAGCGGGAGACCACAATGAGCAGTTCTTC. Translation: CASSQLAGDHNEQFF. The chain employs TRBV4-2 and TRBJ2-1, with 10 nucleotides matching TRBD2. The germline V gene encodes CDR1 LGHNA and CDR2 YNFKEQ. This CDR3 comprises 15 residues. After removal of 2 bases from V and 5 bases from J, the junction contained 3 bases not matched to a gene.

This rearrangement joins TRBV2 to TRBJ2-6; no clear D gene. Trimming pared 2 bases from V and 2 bases from J, leaving 7 bases between. This CDR3 has 15 residues. Germline V CDR1 and CDR2: SNHLY, FYNNEI. The CDR3 DNA reads TGTGCCAGCAGTGAAAGCCGGGCTGGGGCCAACGTCCTGACTTTC. Translating gives CASSESRAGANVLTF. The full variable domain, with the rest looked up from reference TRBV2 and TRBJ2-6, is EPEVTQTPSHQVTQMGQEVILRCVPISNHLYFYWYRQILGQKVEFLVSFYNNEISEKSEIFDDQFSVERPDGSNFTLKIRSTKLEDSAMYFCASSESRAGANVLTFGAGSRLTVL.

V gene TRBV27 combines with J gene TRBJ2-7; TRBD1 matches at 8 bases. The CDR3 extends over 14 amino acids. Trimming cost V 6 bases and J 3 bases; bases outside gene matches: 7. Germline assignment: CDR1 MNHEY and CDR2 SMNVEV (reference sequence). CDR3 coding DNA: TGTGCCAGCAGACAGACAGGGGCCCTCTACGAGCAGTACTTC. Translated: CASRQTGALYEQYF.

The J gene is TRBJ1-5, the V gene TRBV2; D remains ambiguous. The CDR3 is 13 residues long. V lost 8 bases and J 2 bases, leaving 10 bases between the germline ends. Germline V CDR1 and CDR2: SNHLY, FYNNEI. The CDR3 is CASGSEGNQPQHF. The DNA for the CDR3 is TGTGCCAGCGGTTCGGAAGGCAATCAGCCCCAGCATTTT.

The gene calls are TRBV5-1 and TRBJ1-5, with D maybe TRBD1 (5 bases). The CDR3 totals 15 residues. From germline, CDR1 is SGHRS and CDR2 YFSETQ. V was cut by 0 bases and J by 7 bases, with 14 bases left in between. CDR3 nucleotide sequence: TGCGCCAGCAGCTTGGGCTCGGGGGGAGGACAGCCCCAGCATTTT. Translation gives CASSLGSGGGQPQHF.

This chain uses TRBV10-3 with TRBJ1-1; a possible D gene is TRBD1 (6 bases). Trimming took 11 bases from V and 7 from J, leaving 23 bases between them. Germline CDR1 ENHRY, CDR2 SYGVKD. CDR3 length: 14 amino acids. The CDR3 nucleotides read TGTGCCGCAAGCCCGGACAGTCTCGTCTATGAAGCTTTCTTT. It yields the protein CAASPDSLVYEAFF.

The chain uses TRBV30 and TRBJ2-3; TRBD2 matches 7 bases. Germline loops: CDR1 GTSNPN, CDR2 SVGIG (reference sequence). V lost 3 bases, J lost 9 bases, and 15 bases stayed unmatched. CDR3 length equals 15 residues. The CDR3 here is CAWSDLGTTPQTQYF. The CDR3 DNA follows: TGTGCCTGGAGCGATCTCGGGACTACCCCACAAACGCAGTATTTT. The full variable domain, completed using reference TRBV30 and TRBJ2-3, is SQTIHQWPATLVQPVGSPLSLECTVEGTSNPNLYWYRQAAGRGLQLLFYSVGIGQISSEVPQNLSASRPQDRQFILSSKKLLLSDSGFYLCAWSDLGTTPQTQYFGPGTRLTVL.

V gene TRBV12-3 or TRBV12-4 combines with J gene TRBJ1-1, with unresolved D. The CDR3 length is 12 residues. Trimming shortened V by 3 bases and J by 11 bases, and 13 bases separated the two germline ends. CDR3 nucleotide sequence: TGTGCCAGCAGTTTGGTTACTCGTTCGGCTTTCTTT. Translating gives CASSLVTRSAFF.

The chain carries TRBV2 and TRBJ2-1, with D possibly TRBD2 on 6 matching bases. This CDR3 region has 14 residues. CDR1 and CDR2 (germline): SNHLY, FYNNEI. Trimming took 7 bases from V and 10 from J, leaving 20 bases between them. CDR3 bases: TGTGCCAGCACGACTAGGCACTTTGAAGGGGAGCAGTTCTTC. Its translation is CASTTRHFEGEQFF. The variable domain in full, with the rest retrieved from reference TRBV2 and TRBJ2-1, is EPEVTQTPSHQVTQMGQEVILRCVPISNHLYFYWYRQILGQKVEFLVSFYNNEISEKSEIFDDQFSVERPDGSNFTLKIRSTKLEDSAMYFCASTTRHFEGEQFFGPGTRLTVL.

The genes are TRBV11-3 and TRBJ1-1; D possibly corresponds to TRBD1 (5 bases). The CDR3 has 14 amino acids. Germline CDR1 SGHNT, CDR2 YENEEA. V was shortened by 5 bases and J by 1 base, with 11 bases between the two germline ends. CDR3 protein: CASSPGGENTEAFF. In nucleotides, the CDR3 is TGTGCCAGCAGCCCCGGGGGAGAGAACACTGAAGCTTTCTTT.

The rearrangement joins TRBV2 to TRBJ2-5, with 8 bases that match TRBD2. With 3 bases clipped from V and 5 bases from J, the junction kept 5 bases outside the gene matches. The CDR3 spans 14 residues. CDR1 SNHLY and CDR2 FYNNEI come from the germline V gene. CDR3 in amino acids: CASSDGSGSETQYF. The CDR3 region has the DNA TGTGCCAGCAGTGACGGCAGCGGGAGTGAGACCCAGTACTTC.

The V call is TRBV18, the J call TRBJ2-7, with 13 bases lining up with TRBD2. The germline gives CDR1 KGHSH, CDR2 LQKENI. Unmatched junction bases numbered 11, after V lost 6 bases and J lost 0 bases. The CDR3 loop spans 18 amino acids. CDR3 in DNA: TGTGCCAGCTCCTTACCTCGGACTAGCGGGAGTTACTCCTACGAGCAGTACTTC. Residues: CASSLPRTSGSYSYEQYF.

This clone was seen a single time. The chain's CDR3 is CASSLAPLNYGYTF. The CDR3 DNA follows: TGTGCCAGCAGCTTAGCCCCGCTGAACTATGGCTACACCTTC. V gene TRBV7-2 combines with J gene TRBJ1-2; no definite D call. V gave up 0 bases and J gave up 2 bases, with 7 bases separating them. The CDR3 totals 14 residues. Germline CDR1 SGHTA, CDR2 FQGNSA. The full variable domain, in which reference TRBV7-2 and TRBJ1-2 provide the parts outside the CDR3, is GAGVSQSPSNKVTEKGKDVELRCDPISGHTALYWYRQSLGQGLEFLIYFQGNSAPDKSGLPSDRFSAERTGGSVSTLTIQRTQQEDSAVYLCASSLAPLNYGYTFGSGTRLTVV.

CDR3 sequence (DNA): TGCGCCAGCAGCCAGACCGGGACGAACTCCTACGAGCAGTACTTC. It is translated as CASSQTGTNSYEQYF. The chain uses TRBV4-1 and TRBJ2-7, with D perhaps being TRBD1 or TRBD2 (5 bases each). The CDR3 has 15 amino acids. V was pared by 3 bases and J by 0 bases, with 12 bases between. CDR1 and CDR2 from the germline V gene are MGHRA and YSYEKL.

J is TRBJ2-1 and V is TRBV10-1; D is undetermined. Trimming left V 2 bases short and J 10 bases short, with 9 bases between. The CDR3 totals 12 residues. Germline V gene data show CDR1 as WNHNN and CDR2 as SYGVQD (reference sequence). CDR3 residues: CASSEIWSEQFF. The CDR3 DNA follows: TGCGCCAGCAGTGAGATTTGGTCGGAGCAGTTCTTC.

The chain combines TRBV5-1 with TRBJ2-5; maybe TRBD1 (5 bases). The germline CDR1 and CDR2 sequences are SGHRS and YFSETQ. V was clipped by 4 bases and J by 3 bases, with 13 bases between them. The CDR3 loop spans 14 amino acids. The CDR3 here is CASSLGTGKETQYF. The CDR3, as DNA: TGCGCCAGCAGCCTTGGAACAGGAAAAGAGACCCAGTACTTC.

The chain couples TRBV11-3 to TRBJ2-7; a weak D match, TRBD2 (5 bases). Per the germline V gene, CDR1 is SGHNT and CDR2 is YENEEA. The CDR3 has 14 residues. V gave up 5 bases and J gave up 3 bases, with 14 bases separating them. CDR3 sequence reads: CASSPRGSNYEQYF. CDR3 coding DNA: TGTGCCAGCAGCCCGAGAGGGTCCAACTACGAGCAGTACTTC.